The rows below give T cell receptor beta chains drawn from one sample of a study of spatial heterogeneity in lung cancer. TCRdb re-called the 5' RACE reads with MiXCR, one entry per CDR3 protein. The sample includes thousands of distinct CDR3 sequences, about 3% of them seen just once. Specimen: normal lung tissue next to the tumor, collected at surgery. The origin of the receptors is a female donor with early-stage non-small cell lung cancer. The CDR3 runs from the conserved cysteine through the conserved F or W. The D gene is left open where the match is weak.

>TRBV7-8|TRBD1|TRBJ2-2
CASSPYGAQGEKNTGELFF
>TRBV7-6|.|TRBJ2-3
CASSLNLGITDTQYF
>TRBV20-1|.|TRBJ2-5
CSARTQTRGSGETQYF
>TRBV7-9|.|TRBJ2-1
CASSRVSDNEQFF
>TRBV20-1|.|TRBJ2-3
CSARAARTGTTDTQYF
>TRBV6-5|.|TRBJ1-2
CASSYSNTRASGYTF
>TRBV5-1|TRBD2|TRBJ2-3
CASSSGSAGGTDTQYF
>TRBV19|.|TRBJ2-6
CASSIRQTGANVLTF
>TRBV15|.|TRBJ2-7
CATSRTTGTLSYEQYF
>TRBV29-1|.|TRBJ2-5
CSVDGGRETQYF
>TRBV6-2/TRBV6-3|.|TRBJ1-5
CASSENNQPQHF
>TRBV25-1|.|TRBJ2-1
CASSELSGDNNEQFF
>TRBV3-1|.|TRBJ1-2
CATGTSNYGYTF
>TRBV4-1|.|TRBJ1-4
CASSQLGGSNEKLFF
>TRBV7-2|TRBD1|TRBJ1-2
CASSFGTANYGYTF
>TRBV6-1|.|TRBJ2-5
CAGGLLSIETQYF
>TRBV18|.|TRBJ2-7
CASSPARMRRGNNNEQYF
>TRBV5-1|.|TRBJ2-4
CASSLEVAGAKNIQYF
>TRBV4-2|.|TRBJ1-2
CASSQAGESYGYTF
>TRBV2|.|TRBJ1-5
CASDPTGNQPQHF
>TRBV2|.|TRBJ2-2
CASPDRNTGELFF
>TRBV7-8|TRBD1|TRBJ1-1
CASSLAGGTGNTEAFF
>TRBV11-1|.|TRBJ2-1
CASSPMIDEQFF
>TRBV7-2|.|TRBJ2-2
CASSLVRMNTGELFF
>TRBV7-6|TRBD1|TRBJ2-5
CASSFAQGSGETQYF
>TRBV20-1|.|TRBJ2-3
CSAILDTQYF
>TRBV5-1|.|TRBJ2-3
CASSYSGTASTDTQYF
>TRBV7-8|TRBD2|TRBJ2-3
CASSLRLAGLTDTQYF
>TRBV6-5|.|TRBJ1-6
CASSYLPRGNNSPLHF
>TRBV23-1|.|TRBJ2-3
CASKDRRSTDTQYF
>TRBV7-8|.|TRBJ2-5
CASRGTNQETQYF
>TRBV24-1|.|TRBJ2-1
CATSDSSISSYNEQFF
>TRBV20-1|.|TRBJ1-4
CSARIAGWGTNEKLFF
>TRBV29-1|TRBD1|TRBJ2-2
CSAIRGSAGELFF
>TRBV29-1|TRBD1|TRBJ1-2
CSVAGTGGYGYTF
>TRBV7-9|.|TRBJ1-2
CASSLIVTNYGYTF